A selection of T cell receptor beta chains follows, all from one sample in a study of control samples from healthy donors and cancer patients. Data came from immunoSEQ multiplex PCR; TCRdb stores just in-frame clones and leaves some out. The profile shows some 120,000 clones, about 94% of them singletons. The sample was blood. All receptors come from a man younger than 40 in good health. CDR3s include the opening cysteine and the closing phenylalanine or tryptophan. The D gene is left open where the match is weak. A clone size is listed for some rows: how often the clone was seen (once, few, many), or a class if it is expanded.

abundance	d_gene	v_gene	j_gene	CDR3aa	CDR3nt
.	.	TRBV2	TRBJ1-1	CASSDLDREGAEAFF	TGTGCCAGCAGTGATTTGGATCGGGAAGGGGCTGAAGCTTTCTTT
.	TRBD2	TRBV19	TRBJ2-3	CASSIHPPRLAGGFTDTQYF	TGTGCCAGTAGTATACATCCTCCCCGACTAGCGGGGGGGTTCACAGATACGCAGTATTTT
.	TRBD2	TRBV2	TRBJ2-7	CASMGLTGDVYEQYF	TGTGCCAGCATGGGACTAACCGGTGATGTCTACGAGCAGTACTTC
.	.	TRBV10-3	TRBJ2-5	CAISGRGQETQYF	TGTGCCATCAGTGGCAGGGGACAAGAGACCCAGTACTTC
few	.	TRBV9	TRBJ2-3	CASSVGGRTDTQYF	TGTGCCAGCAGCGTTGGGGGGAGAACAGATACGCAGTATTTT
.	TRBD1	TRBV19	TRBJ2-3	CASSIDRADTQYF	TGTGCCAGTAGTATCGACAGGGCAGATACGCAGTATTTT
.	TRBD1	TRBV7-9	TRBJ2-3	CASRNSRDRDIRYF	TGTGCCAGCAGAAATAGCCGGGACAGGGATATTAGGTATTTT
.	.	TRBV14	TRBJ2-7	CASSPLQHSYEQYF	TGTGCCAGCAGCCCACTCCAGCATTCCTACGAGCAGTACTTC
.	TRBD1	TRBV24-1	TRBJ2-2	CATSSTGVAGELFF	TGTGCCACCAGCTCGACAGGGGTGGCCGGGGAGCTGTTTTTT
.	.	TRBV4-1	TRBJ1-1	CASSQERMNTEAFF	TGCGCCAGCAGCCAAGAGAGGATGAACACTGAAGCTTTCTTT
.	.	TRBV5-8	TRBJ1-1	CASSLEGPTGEAFF	TGTGCCAGCAGCTTGGAGGGACCCACCGGGGAAGCTTTCTTT
.	.	TRBV6-5	TRBJ1-2	CASSPDGNQYGYTF	TGTGCCAGCAGCCCGGACGGGAACCAATATGGCTACACCTTC
.	.	TRBV27	TRBJ1-6	CASTRGDYNSPLHF	TGTGCCAGCACCCGGGGCGACTATAATTCACCCCTCCACTTT
.	TRBD1	TRBV2	TRBJ1-4	CASSFGTAYATNEKLFF	TGTGCCAGCAGCTTCGGGACAGCATATGCAACTAATGAAAAACTGTTTTTT
.	.	TRBV6-1	TRBJ1-5	CASSENSGPINQPQHF	TGTGCCAGCAGTGAAAACTCCGGCCCCATCAATCAGCCCCAGCATTTT
.	.	TRBV28	TRBJ2-7	CASRPRPGYSRDEQYF	TGTGCCAGCAGGCCCCGGCCCGGCTATAGTCGGGACGAGCAGTACTTC
.	TRBD1	TRBV7-2	TRBJ1-5	CASSLSTGSNQPQHF	TGTGCCAGCAGCTTGTCGACAGGGAGCAATCAGCCCCAGCATTTT
.	.	TRBV15	TRBJ1-1	CATIDRPGANTEAFF	TGTGCCACGATAGACAGGCCCGGAGCGAACACTGAAGCTTTCTTT
.	.	TRBV24-1	TRBJ1-4	CATSQVPGKLFF	TGTGCCACCAGTCAGGTGCCGGGGAAACTGTTTTTT
.	TRBD2	TRBV10-3	TRBJ2-5	CAVKGSGGIGETQYF	TGTGCCGTTAAGGGGAGCGGGGGGATAGGGGAGACCCAGTACTTC
.	TRBD1	TRBV27	TRBJ1-1	CASSPYGQANTEAFF	TGTGCCAGCAGCCCTTATGGACAGGCGAACACTGAAGCTTTCTTT
.	.	TRBV5-5	TRBJ1-3	CASSLGVGGNTIYF	TGTGCCAGCAGCTTGGGGGTAGGTGGAAACACCATATATTTT
.	TRBD1	TRBV6-4	TRBJ1-2	CASSEAGGNYGYTF	TGTGCCAGCAGTGAGGCAGGGGGCAACTATGGCTACACCTTC
.	.	TRBV4-1	TRBJ2-1	CASSQRGLEGLLNEQFF	TGCGCCAGCAGCCAACGCGGGCTTGAGGGCCTCCTCAATGAGCAGTTCTTC
.	TRBD2	TRBV10-1	TRBJ2-3	CASSTGGTDTQYF	TGCGCCAGCAGTACGGGGGGGACAGATACGCAGTATTTT
.	TRBD1	TRBV27	TRBJ2-5	CASSRRDRGLETQYF	TGTGCCAGCAGCCGGCGGGACAGGGGGCTAGAGACCCAGTACTTC
.	.	TRBV6-5	TRBJ1-2	CASSYSPGGYGYTF	TGTGCCAGCAGTTACTCACCTGGGGGCTATGGCTACACCTTC
once	.	TRBV28	TRBJ2-3	CASSNPIASTDTQYF	TGTGCCAGCAGCAATCCCATAGCTAGCACAGATACGCAGTATTTT
.	.	TRBV28	TRBJ2-2	CASSSPWGGNTGELFF	TGTGCCAGCAGTTCACCCTGGGGGGGCAACACCGGGGAGCTGTTTTTT
.	.	TRBV2	TRBJ1-2	CASSRQPTMSGYTF	TGTGCCAGCAGCAGACAACCTACTATGTCTGGCTACACCTTC
.	.	TRBV11-2	TRBJ1-4	CASSFGMHATENEKLFF	TGTGCCAGCAGCTTCGGGATGCACGCCACTGAAAATGAAAAACTGTTTTTT
.	.	TRBV24-1	TRBJ1-4	CATRRVQLIKKLFF	TGTGCCACCAGGAGAGTACAACTAATAAAAAAACTGTTTTTT
.	.	TRBV12-3/TRBV12-4	TRBJ1-2	CASSLGNYGYTF	TGTGCCAGCAGTTTGGGTAACTATGGCTACACCTTC
once	.	TRBV27	TRBJ1-1	CASSMFQGAGTEAFF	TGTGCCAGCAGTATGTTTCAGGGCGCGGGCACTGAAGCTTTCTTT
once	.	TRBV5-1	TRBJ2-3	CASSLSTGGGDTQYF	TGCGCCAGCAGCTTGTCGACAGGAGGGGGAGATACGCAGTATTTT
once	TRBD1	TRBV25-1	TRBJ2-3	CASSDLGDRETDTQYF	TGTGCCAGCAGTGACCTTGGGGACAGGGAGACAGATACGCAGTATTTT
.	.	TRBV2	TRBJ2-3	CASRPTRAGPDTQYF	TGTGCCAGCAGACCGACTAGAGCAGGTCCAGATACGCAGTATTTT
.	TRBD1	TRBV19	TRBJ1-2	CASRTGSNYGYTF	TGTGCCAGTAGGACAGGGAGTAACTATGGCTACACCTTC
.	TRBD1	TRBV27	TRBJ1-4	CASGTGANEKLFF	TGTGCCAGCGGAACAGGGGCGAATGAAAAACTGTTTTTT
.	.	TRBV10-3	TRBJ2-3	CATRMMGFGDTQYF	TGTGCCACCAGAATGATGGGGTTTGGGGATACGCAGTATTTT